Listed below are T cell receptor beta chains from one sample, sequenced in a study of cytomegalovirus exposure and HLA in healthy donors. Repertoires were generated with immunoSEQ multiplex PCR, while TCRdb's copy carries only in-frame clones and drops some. The sample yields around 200,000 clones, 65% to 90% seen once. The sample was PBMCs. All receptors come from a girl aged 2-10 years in good health and CMV-seropositive. Both conserved end residues are trimmed from each CDR3. The order of the fields is V gene, CDR3 protein.

V: TRBV18
CDR3: ASSPILGGGDTDTQY

V: TRBV4-2
CDR3: ASSQDLRGRKGGYT

V: TRBV5-6
CDR3: ASSDEGQGGTEAF

V: TRBV9
CDR3: ASSVGAGDTQY

V: TRBV5-1
CDR3: ASSLPFLRGPGETQY

V: TRBV5-1
CDR3: ASSLIGRGYNEQF

V: TRBV5-8
CDR3: ASSTSMGGIMNTEAF

V: TRBV5-1
CDR3: ASSLGTFYEQY

V: TRBV10-3
CDR3: AIRTANTEAF

V: TRBV5-1
CDR3: ASSPRPSGYNEQF

V: TRBV9
CDR3: ASSVGSGSSLTDTQY

V: TRBV27
CDR3: ASSLGGRGLSLNTEAF

V: TRBV4-2
CDR3: ASSQVTSGTQETQY

V: TRBV12-1
CDR3: ASSPAGFDREEVTEAF

V: TRBV2
CDR3: ASSISRGAEGYT

V: TRBV7-2
CDR3: ASSLIHSTGELF

V: TRBV7-9
CDR3: ASSTAGGETQY

V: TRBV6-1
CDR3: ASSEVDRAFGYT

V: TRBV6-5
CDR3: ASSYLRGLVNTEAF

V: TRBV18
CDR3: ASSPQAGGPDNEQF

V: TRBV4-2
CDR3: ASSQGELVGPHQPQH

V: TRBV19
CDR3: ATRQGGNYGYT

V: TRBV7-8
CDR3: ASSFARSPTF

V: TRBV6-5
CDR3: ASSATGSSYNEQF

V: TRBV28
CDR3: ASSRTTRQGNTDTQY

V: TRBV6-5
CDR3: ASSSTGCGYT

V: TRBV5-4
CDR3: ASSLATADTQY

V: TRBV6-5
CDR3: ASSPVVIGGYT

V: TRBV29-1
CDR3: SVSPTGDRAF

V: TRBV5-4
CDR3: ATRQGARTDTQY

V: TRBV19
CDR3: ASSIKHTGELF

V: TRBV19
CDR3: ASTLSEAWTDTQY

V: TRBV18
CDR3: ASSPGGAGQPQH

V: TRBV7-9
CDR3: ASSVGTGLSSYEQY

V: TRBV15
CDR3: ATSRDSEGVDYT

V: TRBV15
CDR3: ATSRDLETQY

V: TRBV11-3
CDR3: ASSLGDRTGSSGYT

V: TRBV2
CDR3: ASSEEGSGTGAYEQY

V: TRBV6-1
CDR3: AAGGVNQPQH

V: TRBV29-1
CDR3: SVTRPVSSYNEQF

V: TRBV5-4
CDR3: ASSRISGTGTGNTIY

V: TRBV9
CDR3: ASSVAAGEYNSPLH

V: TRBV4-1
CDR3: ASSPLSGIAYEQY

V: TRBV2
CDR3: ASSGAIQQYEQY

V: TRBV5-1
CDR3: ASSPFPGTGNTQY

V: TRBV7-3
CDR3: ASRGGGSTDTQY